Listed below are T cell receptor beta chains from one sample, sequenced in a study of T cells in Graves' hyperthyroidism and ophthalmopathy. TCRdb recomputed calls from the multiplex PCR reads with MiXCR, one row per CDR3 protein. The data show some 370,000 distinct CDR3 sequences, with roughly 15% seen just once and around a third held by the top ten. The sequencing sample was made of blood. The receptors shown here come from a woman under 40 with Graves' hyperthyroidism that later progressed to Graves' ophthalmopathy. Both conserved end residues are part of each CDR3.

j_call v_call cdr3_aa
TRBJ2-5 TRBV24-1 CATSDLSRTGELETQYF
TRBJ2-6 TRBV13 CASSFRDRGPGANVLTF
TRBJ2-7 TRBV6-1 CASSSPGQGEQYF
TRBJ2-5 TRBV20-1 CSASPPSGGAHQETQYF
TRBJ2-1 TRBV11-2 CASSFSGSDEQFF
TRBJ2-5 TRBV9 CASSVDGRPWETQYF
TRBJ2-1 TRBV7-9 CASSWGTGDPFF
TRBJ2-7 TRBV4-1 CASSQVLVLANYEQYF
TRBJ2-1 TRBV4-1 CASALARYNGQFF
TRBJ2-1 TRBV4-1 CASSQVRGLYNEQFF
TRBJ2-5 TRBV9 CASSVNPADIQETQYF
TRBJ1-2 TRBV2 CASSLPQGGDGYTF
TRBJ2-5 TRBV2 CASSERAGGYQETQYF
TRBJ2-2 TRBV30 CAWSHDRGYTGELFF
TRBJ1-1 TRBV9 CASSVTGGSPNTEAFF
TRBJ2-4 TRBV9 CASSVGTSGNGAKNIQYF
TRBJ2-7 TRBV20-1 CSAIDVYEQYF
TRBJ2-7 TRBV27 CASSLSGYSYEQYF
TRBJ2-7 TRBV20-1 CSASSGSYEQYF
TRBJ2-1 TRBV24-1 CATSDLGQGSYNEQFF
TRBJ2-1 TRBV6-2/TRBV6-3 CASSYSGRGGRYNEQFF
TRBJ2-7 TRBV29-1 CSVERGNGTYEQYF
TRBJ2-3 TRBV28 CASSWAVDTDTQYF
TRBJ2-3 TRBV5-1 CASSLAETGVTDTQYF
TRBJ2-3 TRBV11-1 CASSPGWFVTDTQYF
TRBJ2-7 TRBV28 CASSMTINEQYF
TRBJ2-1 TRBV7-9 CASSLYQGSSYNEQFF
TRBJ1-3 TRBV9 CASSGIGNTIYF
TRBJ1-3 TRBV25-1 CASSEFKLPSGNTIYF
TRBJ1-5 TRBV7-9 CASSPRGDSNQPQHF
TRBJ1-2 TRBV5-6 CASSLGTVSYGYTF
TRBJ2-7 TRBV28 CASSLPGSYEQYF
TRBJ2-7 TRBV4-2 CASSQVLGSSYEQYF
TRBJ2-2 TRBV7-9 CASSTEVTGELFF
TRBJ1-1 TRBV6-1 CASSRDRALEAFF
TRBJ1-3 TRBV6-1 CASSSTQRTGNTIYF
TRBJ1-2 TRBV29-1 CSAEGGGHGGYTF
TRBJ2-1 TRBV5-1 CASSLDQNEQFF
TRBJ1-1 TRBV6-2/TRBV6-3 CASSYWESLADTEAFF
TRBJ2-7 TRBV20-1 CSASVPDRGSEQYF
TRBJ1-5 TRBV28 CASGGPGARGQPQHF
TRBJ2-7 TRBV13 CASSLNPGSRYEQYF
TRBJ2-7 TRBV6-1 CASSGEGQGTYEQYF
TRBJ2-7 TRBV5-6 CASSVGGPYEQYF